What follows are 31 T cell receptor beta chains derived from one specimen sequenced in a study of patients and donors after allogeneic stem cell transplantation. From the RT-PCR reads, TCRdb called clonotypes with MiXCR, one entry per CDR3 protein. The table lists some 880,000 distinct CDR3 sequences, more than 15% of them singletons. Sequenced input: blood, either unsorted or a sorted T cell fraction (not recorded which). The receptor source for this set is a human donor who was either an allogeneic HSCT recipient or a stem cell or donor lymphocyte infusion donor (not recorded which). It is not recorded whose cells these are; they may come from a transplant donor.

The chain links TRBV12-3 or TRBV12-4 to TRBJ1-5, with D unclear. Trimming removed 6 bases from V and 3 bases from J, with 15 bases in between. This CDR3 has 15 residues. The CDR3 DNA reads TGTGCCAGCAGCCCTTCAAGGGCCTTCAATCAGCCCCAGCATTTT. It translates to CASSPSRAFNQPQHF.

The chain uses TRBV7-2 and TRBJ1-6; D possibly corresponds to TRBD1 (6 bases). V was shortened by 5 bases and J by 7 bases, with 15 bases between the two germline ends. The germline CDR1 and CDR2 sequences are SGHTA and FQGNSA. CDR3 size: 15 residues. CDR3 nucleotide sequence: TGTGCCAGCAGCCCCCGGACAGCCGAAAATTCACCCCTCCACTTT. This translates into CASSPRTAENSPLHF.

This clonotype was recorded a few times. J is TRBJ1-5 and V is TRBV6-2 or TRBV6-3; a weak D match, TRBD1 (6 bases). The CDR3 consists of 15 residues. Trimming left V 7 bases short and J 4 bases short, with 17 bases between. Germline V gene lookup returns CDR1 MNHEY and CDR2 SVGEGT. This CDR3 reads CASNSGAVGNQPQHF. The DNA for the CDR3 is TGTGCCAGCAACTCGGGGGCAGTAGGTAATCAGCCCCAGCATTTT.

This rearrangement joins TRBV20-1 to TRBJ1-4, with 9 nucleotides matching TRBD1. The germline gives CDR1 DFQATT, CDR2 SNEGSKA (reference sequence). The V gene end was trimmed by 5 bases and the J gene end by 6 bases; junction bases not matched to a gene: 4. This CDR3 has 13 amino acids. The CDR3 protein is CSALGQGDEKLFF. CDR3 nucleotide sequence: TGCAGTGCTCTGGGACAGGGAGATGAAAAACTGTTTTTT.

About this clonotype: It may be a read error: a sequence one base away is much more abundant. The chain joins TRBV12-3 or TRBV12-4 to TRBJ1-1; D is unclear. Trimming removed 3 bases from V and 1 base from J, with 9 bases in between. The CDR3 spans 14 residues. CDR3 nucleotide sequence: TGTGCCAGCAGTTTGCCCAGGTGGAACACTGAAGCTTTCTTT. Amino acid sequence: CASSLPRWNTEAFF.

This clonotype has a handful of counts. This chain connects TRBV20-1 to TRBJ2-1, with D maybe TRBD2 (6 bases). The CDR3 spans 12 residues. V dropped 5 bases and J dropped 12 bases, with 17 bases sitting between them. Germline V CDR1 and CDR2: DFQATT, SNEGSKA (reference sequence). The CDR3: CSAPKQVRGQFF. CDR3 in DNA: TGCAGTGCTCCTAAACAGGTGCGGGGGCAGTTCTTC.

This chain links TRBV24-1 with TRBJ2-7; possible D gene TRBD2, 6 bases. The CDR3 totals 13 residues. Germline loops: CDR1 KGHDR, CDR2 SFDVKD. V gave up 7 bases and J gave up 2 bases, with 11 bases separating them. The CDR3 here is CATSAEGPYEQYF. CDR3 bases: TGTGCCACCAGCGCGGAGGGCCCCTACGAGCAGTACTTC.

The gene calls are TRBV11-2 and TRBJ1-2; unclear D gene. The CDR3 loop spans 16 amino acids. Germline V gives CDR1 SGHAT, CDR2 FQNNGV. The V gene lost 1 base and the J gene lost 0 bases, with 12 bases spanning the gap. The CDR3 here is CASSLVQTRANYGYTF. The CDR3 nucleotides read TGTGCCAGCAGCTTAGTACAGACCAGAGCTAACTATGGCTACACCTTC.

This clonotype was found a few times. The CDR3 here is CASSPLTGGSSYEQYF. CDR3 coding DNA: TGTGCCAGCAGCCCACTCACAGGGGGCAGCTCCTACGAGCAGTACTTC. The chain links TRBV14 to TRBJ2-7; 9 positions match TRBD1. The trim removed 4 bases at V and 0 bases at J, leaving 7 bases unmatched. From germline, CDR1 is SGHDN and CDR2 FVKESK. The CDR3 is 16 amino acids.

This clonotype was counted ten times or more. The chain recombines TRBV6-2 or TRBV6-3 with TRBJ2-2; tentative D call: TRBD1 (6 bases). Trimming left V 2 bases short and J 5 bases short, with 27 bases between. Germline V gives CDR1 MNHEY, CDR2 SVGEGT. The CDR3 covers 20 residues. The CDR3 region has the DNA TGTGCCAGCAGTTACACCTCTCCAGTCTACAGGGACATGGGAACCGGGGAGCTGTTTTTT. Its protein product is CASSYTSPVYRDMGTGELFF.

The V and J genes are TRBV20-1 and TRBJ2-3; 7 nucleotides agree with TRBD2. This CDR3 region has 13 residues. Unmatched junction bases numbered 9, after V lost 6 bases and J lost 6 bases. Germline V lookup: CDR1 DFQATT, CDR2 SNEGSKA (reference sequence). CDR3 in DNA: TGCAGTGCCGCCACACTAGCGCCTGATACGCAGTATTTT. Translated: CSAATLAPDTQYF.

The chain has TRBV2 and TRBJ1-1, with D maybe TRBD1 (5 bases). Germline V CDR1 and CDR2: SNHLY, FYNNEI. The length of the CDR3 is 12 residues. The V gene lost 8 bases and the J gene lost 4 bases, with 11 bases spanning the gap. Here the CDR3 reads CASVGTFTEAFF. CDR3 bases: TGTGCCAGCGTTGGGACTTTCACTGAAGCTTTCTTT.

This sequence joins TRBV29-1 and TRBJ2-5; D is unclear. V lost 2 bases and J lost 2, with 9 bases in between. CDR1 SQVTM and CDR2 ANQGSEA come from the germline V gene. This CDR3 spans 13 amino acids. The CDR3, as DNA: TGCAGCGTTGAACGAGGAGAGCAAGAGACCCAGTACTTC. Its protein product is CSVERGEQETQYF.

This clonotype has more than one count but fewer than ten. CDR3 sequence reads: CSARGVGTQPQHF. The CDR3 DNA follows: TGCAGTGCTAGAGGGGTGGGGACTCAGCCCCAGCATTTT. The rearrangement uses TRBV20-1 and TRBJ1-5, with TRBD1 as a possible D gene (5 bases). This CDR3 region has 13 residues. The V and J ends lost 1 base and 6 bases respectively, with 10 bases between them. Germline values: CDR1 DFQATT, CDR2 SNEGSKA (reference sequence).

This clonotype was picked up a small number of times. This rearrangement joins TRBV5-1 to TRBJ2-5; the D gene could be TRBD1 or TRBD2 (5 bases each). Trimming shortened V by 4 bases and J by 3 bases, and 13 bases separated the two germline ends. The CDR3 is made up of 14 amino acids. The germline V gene encodes CDR1 SGHRS and CDR2 YFSETQ. This CDR3 is CASSPGRLKETQYF. Written as DNA, the CDR3 is TGCGCCAGCAGCCCGGGACGGCTGAAAGAGACCCAGTACTTC.

This clonotype was detected only a few times. This rearrangement joins TRBV20-1 to TRBJ1-5; 9 positions agree with TRBD1. J lost 5 bases, V lost 6 bases, and 8 bases had no gene match. CDR1 is DFQATT and CDR2 is SNEGSKA in the germline V gene (reference sequence). The CDR3 spans 14 residues. The CDR3 spells CSAPRDREYQPQHF. The CDR3 nucleotides read TGCAGTGCCCCCCGGGACAGGGAATATCAGCCCCAGCATTTT.

This clonotype has a handful of counts. The rearrangement links TRBV10-3 to TRBJ2-1; 12 bases are shared with TRBD2. J lost 4 bases, V lost 2 bases, and 3 bases had no gene match. The CDR3 totals 16 residues. Germline loops: CDR1 ENHRY, CDR2 SYGVKD. The CDR3 here is CAISERTSGGYNEQFF. The CDR3 DNA is TGTGCCATCAGTGAGCGAACTAGCGGGGGGTACAATGAGCAGTTCTTC.

The table lists this clonotype with a few counts. The chain carries TRBV9 and TRBJ2-1; 10 bases line up with TRBD2. This CDR3 comprises 16 residues. Germline V gene sequence: CDR1 SGDLS, CDR2 YYNGEE. V lost 0 bases to trimming and J lost 7 bases; unmatched junction nucleotides: 7. CDR3 sequence: CASSVESSGSRNEQFF. The CDR3 region has the DNA TGTGCCAGCAGCGTAGAGTCTAGCGGGAGTCGAAATGAGCAGTTCTTC.

The rearrangement uses TRBV12-3 or TRBV12-4 and TRBJ1-2, with a possible D match to TRBD1 (5 bases). This CDR3 has 13 amino acids. V lost 4 bases and J 4 bases, leaving 10 bases between the germline ends. The CDR3 loop reads CASSSRELYGYTF. In DNA form, the CDR3 reads TGTGCCAGCAGTTCCAGGGAGCTCTATGGCTACACCTTC.

This clonotype appeared many times. The chain recombines TRBV12-3 or TRBV12-4 with TRBJ1-5, with 10 bases that match TRBD1. The ends lost 5 bases at V and 7 bases at J; junction bases unmatched: 8. The CDR3 length is 15 residues. The CDR3 nucleotides read TGTGCCAGCAGTCCAGGGACAGGGGTGAGACAGCCCCAGCATTTT. Protein product: CASSPGTGVRQPQHF.

This sequence joins TRBV6-1 and TRBJ2-1; 7 bases line up with TRBD2. The ends lost 7 bases at V and 8 bases at J; junction bases unmatched: 14. This CDR3 has 15 amino acids. Germline CDR1 reads MNHNS; CDR2 reads SASEGT. The chain's CDR3 is CASTPQGEGRDEQFF. The DNA of the CDR3 is TGTGCCAGCACCCCGCAAGGGGAGGGCCGCGATGAGCAGTTCTTC.

This clonotype turned up a few times. V is TRBV10-3 and J is TRBJ1-2; maybe TRBD1 (5 bases). CDR3 length: 16 amino acids. Trimming took 5 bases from V and 4 from J, leaving 20 bases between them. Germline V CDR1 and CDR2: ENHRY, SYGVKD. CDR3 in DNA: TGTGCCATCAGTTTTGTTGGGACCGACTACCGCTATGGCTACACCTTC. Its translation is CAISFVGTDYRYGYTF.

With regard to this clonotype: Compared with germline, one end of the junction differs, possibly owing to a read error. The rearrangement links TRBV4-2 to TRBJ2-1, with 8 bases matching TRBD2. The germline CDR1 and CDR2 sequences are LGHNA and YNFKEQ. The CDR3 sequence is 17 residues long. The CDR3, as DNA: TGTGCCACCAGCCAAGCCACGGGGGGGCCGTCCTACAATGAGCAGTTCTTC. Its protein is CATSQATGGPSYNEQFF.

This clonotype has just a few counts. The chain is built from TRBV7-2 and TRBJ1-2; D gene ambiguous. V was cut by 3 bases and J by 6 bases, with 8 bases left in between. From germline, CDR1 is SGHTA and CDR2 FQGNSA. This CDR3 spans 12 amino acids. For the CDR3, the DNA is TGTGCCAGCAGCTTGGGCATGAATGGCTACACCTTC. Protein sequence: CASSLGMNGYTF.

This clonotype was counted between two and nine times. J is TRBJ1-4 and V is TRBV2; 8 positions agree with TRBD1. Germline V gene data show CDR1 as SNHLY and CDR2 as FYNNEI. The CDR3 is made up of 15 amino acids. The ends lost 3 bases at V and 5 bases at J; junction bases unmatched: 5. CDR3 amino acids: CASSDNGQGNEKLFF. The CDR3 DNA sequence: TGTGCCAGCAGTGATAACGGACAGGGAAATGAAAAACTGTTTTTT.

The chain uses TRBV5-1 and TRBJ2-5, with D possibly being TRBD1 (6 bases). The V gene's germline CDR1 is SGHRS and CDR2 YFSETQ. V lost 0 bases, J lost 4 bases, and 10 bases lay in between. This CDR3 is 14 amino acids long. CDR3 sequence (DNA): TGCGCCAGCAGCTTGGACAGGGCCCGAGAGACCCAGTACTTC. Its protein is CASSLDRARETQYF.

The rearrangement joins TRBV6-5 to TRBJ2-4; a possible D gene is TRBD1 (6 bases). Germline V gene sequence: CDR1 MNHEY, CDR2 SVGAGI. The CDR3 sequence is 14 residues long. V dropped 4 bases and J dropped 8 bases, with 15 bases sitting between them. CDR3 residues: CASSWDIFSDIQYF. The DNA of the CDR3 is TGTGCCAGCAGTTGGGACATCTTCTCTGACATTCAGTACTTC.

This CDR3 is CSAFLQGVLDNEQFF. CDR3 sequence (DNA): TGCAGTGCTTTTCTCCAGGGGGTCCTAGACAATGAGCAGTTCTTC. This chain joins TRBV20-1 and TRBJ2-1, with TRBD1 matching 7 bases. Germline assignment: CDR1 DFQATT and CDR2 SNEGSKA (reference sequence). The CDR3 consists of 15 residues. V shed 5 bases and J 5 bases; nucleotides not matched to a gene: 12.

This clonotype has more than one count but fewer than ten. The rearrangement joins TRBV12-3 or TRBV12-4 to TRBJ2-1, with 9 bases aligning to TRBD1. The CDR3 runs 15 residues. The junction had 14 bases not matched to a gene; V was cut back by 8 bases and J by 9 bases. Here the CDR3 reads CASLSRDRVLVEQFF. CDR3 in DNA: TGTGCCAGCCTCTCCCGGGACAGGGTTTTAGTTGAGCAGTTCTTC.

V and J are TRBV25-1 and TRBJ1-1, with TRBD1 identical over 8 bases. The CDR3 spans 14 residues. CDR1 and CDR2 (germline): MGHDK, SYGVNS. V shed 6 bases and J 8 bases; nucleotides not matched to a gene: 11. CDR3 residues: CASSAQGAASEAFF. The CDR3 DNA reads as TGTGCCAGCAGCGCTCAGGGGGCGGCCTCGGAAGCTTTCTTT.

This chain connects TRBV25-1 to TRBJ2-7; D not resolved. CDR3 size: 14 residues. V was shortened by 1 base and J by 4 bases, with 11 bases between the two germline ends. Germline loops: CDR1 MGHDK, CDR2 SYGVNS. The CDR3 nucleotides are TGTGCCAGCAGTGAATCGTACGTGGGGTACGAGCAGTACTTC. This sequence encodes CASSESYVGYEQYF.